This T cell receptor (beta chain) was captured by sequencing in a study of blood T cells in healthy people across ages. Germline V lookup: CDR1 SGHRS, CDR2 YFSETQ. The CDR3 sequence is 15 residues long. The V and J ends lost 5 bases and 8 bases, in that order; junction bases with no gene match: 9. The total RNA that was extracted per sample amounted to at least 5.5 micrograms. This clonotype has more than one count but fewer than ten. Through a sample-barcoded 5' primer and a J-beta primer mix, a second PCR was run for roughly 7 to 12 cycles. Template switching added a 12-random-nucleotide identifier to every cDNA molecule. TCRdb reprocessed the 5' RACE reads via MiXCR and lists one record per CDR3 protein. The table records hundreds of thousands of distinct CDR3 sequences, around 31% of them present only once.

The receptor comes from a woman at least 80 years old in good health. Material for sequencing was blood. This sequence joins TRBV5-1 and TRBJ2-2, with 10 positions matching TRBD1. The CDR3 spells CASRTGTGDVGELFF. In nucleotides, the CDR3 is TGCGCCAGCAGGACCGGGACAGGGGATGTTGGGGAGCTGTTTTTT.